This TCR beta chain derives from a study of T cells in tuberculosis. Whole-study context: CD1B tetramers identified T cells specific for mycobacterial lipid GMM. Notes on the study in general: The TCR-beta difference was not significant; alpha differences partly reflected length.

With regard to this clone: Its antigen is not known.

V lost 5 bases and J lost 6, with 11 bases in between. Germline CDR1 is MNHNY and CDR2 is SVGAGI (reference sequence). The CDR3 length is 12 residues. Assay: immunoSEQ multiplex PCR; the TCRdb copy retains only in-frame clones and omits some. The profile shows fewer than 55,000 clones, about 96% of them singletons. The source material was PBMCs. V gene TRBV6-6 combines with J gene TRBJ2-7, with D hard to call. This receptor was taken from a donor between 5 and 29 years old with latent tuberculosis or without tuberculosis infection. CDR3 DNA sequence: TGTGCCAGCAGTCCCCCACCGGGCGAGCAGTACTTC. It codes for CASSPPPGEQYF.